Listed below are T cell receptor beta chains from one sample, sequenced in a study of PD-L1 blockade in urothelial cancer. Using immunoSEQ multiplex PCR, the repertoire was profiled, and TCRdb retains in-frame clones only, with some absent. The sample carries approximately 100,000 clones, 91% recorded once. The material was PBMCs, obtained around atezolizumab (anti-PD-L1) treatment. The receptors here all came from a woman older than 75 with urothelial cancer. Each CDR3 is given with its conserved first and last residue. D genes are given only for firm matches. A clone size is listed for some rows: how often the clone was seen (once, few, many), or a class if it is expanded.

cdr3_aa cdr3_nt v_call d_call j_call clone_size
CASSPQGASTDTQYF TGTGCCAGCTCACCCCAGGGGGCATCGACAGATACGCAGTATTTT TRBV18 TRBD1 TRBJ2-3 -
CASSESGGKTFLGFF TGTGCCAGCAGTGAATCCGGCGGGAAAACTTTTTTGGGTTTCTTT TRBV6-1 - TRBJ1-1 -
CASSIDLVGSYNEQFF TGTGCCAGTAGTATAGATCTAGTGGGCTCCTACAATGAGCAGTTCTTC TRBV19 - TRBJ2-1 -
CASRTSGTSTDTQYF TGTGCCAGCCGGACTAGCGGGACTAGCACAGATACGCAGTATTTT TRBV6-1 TRBD2 TRBJ2-3 -
CASSPGLAGGVETQYF TGTGCCAGCAGCCCGGGACTAGCGGGAGGAGTAGAGACCCAGTACTTC TRBV9 TRBD2 TRBJ2-5 -
CAISPGLAGGRETQYF TGTGCCATCAGCCCGGGACTAGCGGGAGGGCGAGAGACCCAGTACTTC TRBV10-3 TRBD2 TRBJ2-5 once
CASSRPTGVSYNEQFF TGTGCCAGCAGTAGGCCCACAGGGGTCTCCTACAATGAGCAGTTCTTC TRBV27 TRBD1 TRBJ2-1 -
CASSLEGLYTGELFF TGTGCCAGCAGTTTAGAAGGACTTTACACCGGGGAGCTGTTTTTT TRBV27 - TRBJ2-2 once
CASSSPPAGANEQFF TGCGCCAGCAGCTCCCCCCCGGCGGGGGCTAATGAGCAGTTCTTC TRBV5-1 - TRBJ2-1 -
CASSSGTGSGNTEAFF TGTGCCAGCAGTTCCGGGACAGGGTCGGGGAACACTGAAGCTTTCTTT TRBV7-9 TRBD1 TRBJ1-1 -
CASSPTVNTGELFF TGTGCCAGCAGCCCGACAGTGAACACCGGGGAGCTGTTTTTT TRBV7-7 - TRBJ2-2 -
CAWSAELVVYNEQFF TGTGCCTGGAGTGCGGAACTAGTAGTATACAATGAGCAGTTCTTC TRBV30 - TRBJ2-1 few
CASSELRLAGGTDTQYF TGTGCCAGCAGTGAACTACGACTAGCCGGAGGCACAGATACGCAGTATTTT TRBV25-1 TRBD2 TRBJ2-3 few
CAWSGQGFSRYGYTF TGTGCCTGGAGTGGGCAGGGTTTTTCCCGTTATGGCTACACCTTC TRBV30 - TRBJ1-2 -
CASSSGQGNYGYTF TGTGCCAGCAGTTCGGGACAGGGAAACTATGGCTACACCTTC TRBV27 TRBD1 TRBJ1-2 -
CASSVDRGASSEQYF TGTGCCAGCAGCGTTGACAGGGGCGCGAGCTCCGAGCAGTACTTC TRBV9 TRBD1 TRBJ2-7 -
CASSELPGRSSYNEQFF TGTGCCAGCAGTGAACTGCCAGGGCGTAGCTCCTACAATGAGCAGTTCTTC TRBV2 - TRBJ2-1 -
CASSSRLVFGGELFF TGTGCCAGCAGTTCTCGACTAGTGTTCGGCGGGGAGCTGTTTTTT TRBV27 - TRBJ2-2 once
CASSVAGGEVETQYF TGTGCCAGCAGTGTAGCGGGAGGAGAAGTTGAGACCCAGTACTTC TRBV2 TRBD2 TRBJ2-5 -
CASSIEQGTEAFF TGTGCCAGTAGTATCGAACAGGGCACTGAAGCTTTCTTT TRBV19 - TRBJ1-1 -
CASSLAQLNTEAFF TGTGCCAGCAGCTTAGCACAGTTGAACACTGAAGCTTTCTTT TRBV7-9 - TRBJ1-1 few
CASSPGQGAEDTQYF TGCGCCAGCAGCCCGGGACAGGGGGCGGAAGATACGCAGTATTTT TRBV4-1 TRBD1 TRBJ2-3 -
CASSQVLGLGGGELFF TGTGCCAGCAGCCAGGTCTTGGGACTAGGGGGCGGGGAGCTGTTTTTT TRBV4-2 TRBD2 TRBJ2-2 few
CASSFGVRTTGYTF TGTGCCAGCAGTTTCGGGGTCCGGACGACTGGCTACACCTTC TRBV28 - TRBJ1-2 -
CASSLSRERAYNEQFF TGTGCCAGCAGCTTATCCCGGGAGCGGGCCTACAATGAGCAGTTCTTC TRBV7-9 - TRBJ2-1 -
CASMSRRVTYEQYF TGTGCCAGCATGAGTCGCAGGGTCACCTACGAGCAGTACTTC TRBV6-1 - TRBJ2-7 -
CASSSARTAVFSGANVLTF TGTGCCAGCAGCTCTGCAAGGACAGCGGTCTTCTCTGGGGCCAACGTCCTGACTTTC TRBV7-2 - TRBJ2-6 -
CASSSSTGEINQPQHF TGTGCCAGCAGCTCCTCAACCGGGGAAATCAATCAGCCCCAGCATTTT TRBV7-2 - TRBJ1-5 -
CAWSGRDSFASGNTIYF TGTGCCTGGAGTGGCCGGGACTCTTTTGCCTCTGGAAACACCATATATTTT TRBV30 - TRBJ1-3 once
CASSLKTNYEQYF TGCGCCAGCAGCTTGAAGACAAACTACGAGCAGTACTTC TRBV5-1 - TRBJ2-7 once
CASSLQGGNQPQHF TGTGCCAGCAGTTTGCAGGGGGGCAACCAGCCCCAGCATTTT TRBV6-6 TRBD1 TRBJ1-5 -
CASSAGTGRMGEQYF TGTGCCAGCAGTGCAGGGACAGGGAGAATGGGTGAGCAGTACTTC TRBV27 TRBD1 TRBJ2-7 -
CASSPQVGRTVSYEQYF TGTGCCAGCTCACCTCAAGTAGGGAGGACTGTATCCTACGAGCAGTACTTC TRBV18 - TRBJ2-7 -
CASSLQGQGYTGELFF TGCGCCAGCAGCTTGCAGGGACAGGGGTACACCGGGGAGCTGTTTTTT TRBV5-1 TRBD1 TRBJ2-2 -
CASRRLAGDTDTQYF TGTGCCAGCAGACGACTAGCGGGAGACACAGATACGCAGTATTTT TRBV6-4 TRBD2 TRBJ2-3 once
CASSPTLAGVGETQYF TGTGCCAGCAGCCCCACTCTAGCGGGAGTTGGAGAGACCCAGTACTTC TRBV7-2 TRBD2 TRBJ2-5 -
CASSHQWATGGRLIEKLFF TGTGCCAGCAGCCATCAATGGGCCACAGGCGGACGATTGATTGAAAAACTGTTTTTT TRBV14 - TRBJ1-4 -
CASSLGQGSTDTQYF TGTGCCAGCAGCTTGGGACAGGGGTCCACAGATACGCAGTATTTT TRBV5-4 TRBD1 TRBJ2-3 once
CASSADGDSGEQYF TGTGCCAGCAGCGCAGATGGAGATTCGGGCGAGCAGTACTTC TRBV9 - TRBJ2-7 -
CASSLRLAGVGDTQYF TGTGCCAGCAGCTTGAGACTAGCGGGAGTGGGCGATACGCAGTATTTT TRBV5-4 TRBD2 TRBJ2-3 once